Given below is one T cell receptor (beta chain) in context. What it binds is unknown. The data belong to a study of blood T cells in healthy people across ages. Findings and caveats of the study: Naive T cell percentage by flow cytometry tracked strongly with beta diversity.

A second about 7 to 11 cycle PCR used barcoded and J-beta primers. TCRdb re-called the 5' RACE reads with MiXCR, one entry per CDR3 protein. The table includes some 1.5 million distinct CDR3 sequences, over 25% detected once. This CDR3 has 16 residues. Per the germline V gene, CDR1 is SGHAT and CDR2 is FQNNGV. V lost 5 bases, J lost 4 bases, and 11 bases stayed unmatched. The people who gave samples were healthy Caucasians from Russia, aged 6 to 90. What was sequenced was blood. V is TRBV11-2 and J is TRBJ2-1; 7 positions agree with TRBD2. The sequence was collected from a woman between 25 and 40 years old in good health. The CDR3 loop is CASSTVGLAAYNEQFF. For the CDR3, the DNA is TGTGCCAGCAGCACAGTCGGGCTAGCGGCTTACAATGAGCAGTTCTTC.